The 18 T cell receptor beta chains below were found in one sample sequenced in a study of OX40 agonist ivuxolimab in advanced cancers. Library generation was performed with the immunoSEQ multiplex PCR assay. TCRdb limited this immuneACCESS table to in-frame rearrangements with V and J called. A share of clones is missing; checked studies link under half to unresolved V genes, and the rest is unexplained. Here the sample has tens of thousands of clones; 65% to 90% occur a single time. Clones ranked in the top ten supply under 3.5% of the sample. The sample was CD4+ or CD8+ T cells sorted from blood, taken in a trial of the OX40 agonist ivuxolimab. The source of these receptors is an adult with an advanced solid tumor such as melanoma, head and neck, liver or kidney cancer.

CDR3 protein: CASRMTPATNEKLFF. CDR3 DNA sequence: TGTGCCAGCAGGATGACACCCGCAACTAATGAAAAACTGTTTTTT. This chain uses TRBV6-4 with TRBJ1-4; the D is unclear. V dropped 6 bases and J dropped 0 bases, with 11 bases sitting between them. Germline-derived CDR1 and CDR2 are MRHNA and SNTAGT. There are 15 residues in the CDR3.

The J gene is TRBJ1-1, the V gene TRBV11-3, with D possibly being TRBD1 (6 bases). V dropped 5 bases and J dropped 4 bases, with 14 bases sitting between them. The CDR3 is 14 amino acids. Germline V gene data show CDR1 as SGHNT and CDR2 as YENEEA. CDR3 DNA: TGTGCCAGCAGCCCGGGTAGAGGGGGCACTGAAGCTTTCTTT. Encoded protein: CASSPGRGGTEAFF.

The chain carries TRBV27 and TRBJ1-6, with D hard to call. With 10 bases removed from V and 1 base from J, the gap between germline ends came to 11 bases. The germline V gene has CDR1 MNHEY and CDR2 SMNVEV (reference sequence). This CDR3 has 14 residues. CDR3 residues: CATTGGSYNSPLHF. The CDR3 coding sequence is TGTGCCACGACGGGAGGTTCCTATAATTCACCCCTCCACTTT.

The chain couples TRBV5-8 to TRBJ1-2; D is uncertain. The germline V and J ends were trimmed by 5 bases and 6 bases, with 14 bases remaining between them. The CDR3 runs to 13 residues. CDR1 and CDR2 (germline): SGHTS, YDEGEE. CDR3 DNA: TGTGCCAGCAGACGTGGGATCTCAGATGGCTACACCTTC. It yields the protein CASRRGISDGYTF.

This rearrangement joins TRBV30 to TRBJ2-1; D is undetermined. Germline loops: CDR1 GTSNPN, CDR2 SVGIG (reference sequence). Trimming removed 2 bases at V and 9 bases at J, with 8 bases between. This CDR3 is built from 11 residues. The CDR3 nucleotides are TGTGCCTGGAGTCTTAGAAGTGAGCAGTTCTTC. Translated: CAWSLRSEQFF.

The chain uses TRBV7-2 and TRBJ2-5; TRBD2 is a possible D gene (6 bases). V lost 3 bases to trimming and J lost 2 bases, with 7 bases between them. The CDR3 extends over 13 amino acids. Germline assignment: CDR1 SGHTA and CDR2 FQGNSA. Here the CDR3 DNA reads TGTGCCAGCAGCTTCCGGGGGCAAGAGACCCAGTACTTC. Amino acid sequence: CASSFRGQETQYF.

J is TRBJ1-4 and V is TRBV5-5, with a weak D call TRBD1 (6 bases). The CDR3 is 15 residues long. The V and J ends lost 0 bases and 9 bases respectively, with 15 bases between them. Germline lookup yields CDR1 SGHKS and CDR2 YYEKEE (reference sequence). CDR3 amino acids: CASSLEAGVRKKLFF. The CDR3 DNA reads as TGTGCCAGCAGCTTGGAGGCAGGGGTTCGGAAAAAACTGTTTTTT.

V and J are TRBV29-1 and TRBJ2-2, with 12 nucleotides matching TRBD2. Unmatched junction bases numbered 4, after V lost 5 bases and J lost 0 bases. The germline CDR1 and CDR2 sequences are SQVTM and ANQGSEA. The CDR3 covers 16 residues. CDR3 in amino acids: CSVLGLAGSNTGELFF. The CDR3 DNA sequence: TGCAGCGTTTTGGGACTAGCGGGTTCGAACACCGGGGAGCTGTTTTTT.

CDR3 sequence reads: CASRSRGEVSEQYF. The CDR3 DNA follows: TGTGCCAGTAGATCCCGGGGGGAGGTAAGCGAGCAGTACTTC. The V gene is TRBV19, the J gene TRBJ2-7, with 7 nucleotides matching TRBD2. Trimming removed 6 bases from V and 6 bases from J; junction bases left unmatched: 11. The CDR3 runs 14 residues. Germline V gene lookup returns CDR1 LNHDA and CDR2 SQIVND (reference sequence).

The J gene is TRBJ2-5, the V gene TRBV7-2; TRBD2 agrees at 8 bases. The V segment lost 8 bases and the J segment 4 bases; nucleotides outside the gene matches: 3. Germline CDR1 and CDR2: SGHTA and FQGNSA. The CDR3 spans 12 residues. For the CDR3, the DNA is TGTGCCAGCGGCGGGGGGCGAGAGACCCAGTACTTC. Its translation: CASGGGRETQYF.

This rearrangement joins TRBV27 to TRBJ1-6; D unclear. Trimming removed 7 bases at V and 8 bases at J, with 15 bases between. The CDR3 is 14 amino acids. CDR1 is MNHEY and CDR2 is SMNVEV in the germline V gene (reference sequence). The CDR3 reads CASTQRSGDSPLHF. The CDR3 bases are TGTGCCAGCACTCAACGCAGCGGGGATTCACCCCTCCACTTT.

The chain is built from TRBV30 and TRBJ2-1, with TRBD2 identical over 11 bases. Germline lookup yields CDR1 GTSNPN and CDR2 SVGIG (reference sequence). V trimming: 2 bases; J trimming: 6 bases; junction bases outside the gene matches: 9. The CDR3 runs 16 residues. The CDR3 DNA sequence: TGTGCCTGGAGTTCGAATAGCGGGGGGGACCGCAATGAGCAGTTCTTC. Amino acids: CAWSSNSGGDRNEQFF.

The chain combines TRBV5-8 with TRBJ2-5; 11 bases map to TRBD1. The V gene's germline CDR1 is SGHTS and CDR2 YDEGEE. V gave up 4 bases and J gave up 3 bases; unmatched junction bases: 17. This CDR3 is built from 19 residues. The CDR3 is CASSQTTPGTGGGKETQYF. The CDR3 coding sequence is TGTGCCAGCAGCCAGACCACCCCCGGGACAGGGGGTGGAAAAGAGACCCAGTACTTC.

The CDR3: CASSPQGALNYGYTF. CDR3 nucleotides: TGTGCCAGCTCACCGCAGGGGGCGCTTAACTATGGCTACACCTTC. The V call is TRBV18, the J call TRBJ1-2; 8 bases match TRBD1. The germline gives CDR1 KGHSH, CDR2 LQKENI. With V trimmed by 3 bases and J by 1 base, 4 bases remained unmatched. CDR3 size: 15 residues.

The chain links TRBV19 to TRBJ2-2, with D perhaps TRBD1 or TRBD2 (5 bases each). Germline V lookup: CDR1 LNHDA, CDR2 SQIVND (reference sequence). V shed 3 bases and J shed 10 bases, with 6 bases lying between them. The CDR3 covers 11 residues. The CDR3 sequence: CASSIGTELFF. The CDR3 DNA follows: TGTGCCAGTAGTATCGGGACGGAGCTGTTTTTT.

This clone occurred once. J is TRBJ2-1 and V is TRBV11-3; TRBD2 agrees at 7 bases. The CDR3 totals 15 residues. CDR1 is SGHNT and CDR2 is YENEEA in the germline V gene. V trimming: 4 bases; J trimming: 0 bases; junction bases outside the gene matches: 3. The CDR3 DNA sequence: TGTGCCAGCAGCTCTCTAGCGGCCTCCTACAATGAGCAGTTCTTC. As protein: CASSSLAASYNEQFF.

In nucleotides, the CDR3 is TGTGCCAGCAGCCGGGGTTGGGGAAACACCATATATTTT. This codes for CASSRGWGNTIYF. This chain connects TRBV5-6 to TRBJ1-3, with D hard to call. The V end was cut by 4 bases, the J end by 4 bases, with 9 bases between. Germline V CDR1 and CDR2: SGHDT, YYEEEE. The CDR3 has 13 residues.

The J gene is TRBJ1-3, the V gene TRBV6-5, with D possibly matching TRBD1 (5 bases). V was clipped by 8 bases and J by 4 bases, with 9 bases between them. Per germline, CDR1 MNHEY and CDR2 SVGAGI. CDR3 length: 12 residues. Here the CDR3 reads CASGGSGNTIYF. The CDR3 DNA is TGTGCCAGCGGGGGTTCCGGAAACACCATATATTTT.